Below, 30 T cell receptor beta chains from the same sample are listed, as sequenced in a study of vaccination and CD4 T cells after COVID-19. An Oncomine TCR Beta short-read assay was used to sequence the DNA from cultured CD4+ T cells. TCRdb itself ran the PCR reads through MiXCR, one entry per CDR3 protein. Of around 19,000 distinct CDR3 sequences in the sample, about two fifths are singletons; the top ten hold more than 11%. Regarding treatment: roughly 11-day PBMC culture with coronavirus spike peptide pools or control peptides (ViraFEST assay). These receptors have no identified antigens. Specimen: CD4+ T cells from blood, cultured in vitro. Source of these receptors: a human donor who had recovered from COVID-19.

This clonotype was counted between two and nine times. The chain employs TRBV27 and TRBJ1-5; a weak D match, TRBD1 (5 bases). Germline V CDR1 and CDR2: MNHEY, SMNVEV (reference sequence). The ends were cut back, 7 bases at V and 6 bases at J, with 10 bases in the middle. The CDR3 is 12 amino acids. The chain's CDR3 is CASNEQGQPQHF. The CDR3, as DNA: TGTGCCAGCAACGAGCAGGGTCAGCCCCAGCATTTT.

The chain carries TRBV28 and TRBJ1-5, with D hard to call. V was pared by 6 bases and J by 3 bases, with 9 bases between. Germline CDR1 is MDHEN and CDR2 is SYDVKM. The CDR3 spans 13 residues. CDR3 loop: CASRPDYNQPQHF. As DNA, the CDR3 is TGTGCCAGCAGACCAGACTACAATCAGCCCCAGCATTTT.

This chain connects TRBV7-8 to TRBJ1-1; D not resolved. The CDR3 has 14 amino acids. CDR1 SGHVS and CDR2 FQNEAQ come from the germline V gene. The germline V and J ends were trimmed by 2 bases and 1 base, with 8 bases remaining between them. The chain's CDR3 is CASSLYPENTEAFF. In DNA, the CDR3 is TGTGCCAGCAGCTTATATCCAGAGAACACTGAAGCTTTCTTT.

J is TRBJ1-5 and V is TRBV19; D unresolved. The CDR3 runs 14 residues. With 3 bases removed from V and 0 bases from J, the gap between germline ends came to 6 bases. From germline, CDR1 is LNHDA and CDR2 SQIVND (reference sequence). Written as DNA, the CDR3 is TGTGCCAGTAGTATCTGGGATAGCAATCAGCCCCAGCATTTT. Its protein is CASSIWDSNQPQHF.

The chain carries TRBV6-2 or TRBV6-3 and TRBJ2-2; no clear D. Trimming shortened V by 0 bases and J by 2 bases, and 4 bases separated the two germline ends. Germline V gene sequence: CDR1 MNHEY, CDR2 SVGEGT. CDR3 length: 14 amino acids. The DNA for the CDR3 is TGTGCCAGCAGTTACTCCTTTAACACCGGGGAGCTGTTTTTT. This codes for CASSYSFNTGELFF.

This clonotype turned up a few times. The rearrangement uses TRBV5-6 and TRBJ1-1, with D possibly matching TRBD1 (6 bases). The CDR3 is made up of 16 amino acids. With 2 bases removed from V and 2 bases from J, the gap between germline ends came to 16 bases. Germline CDR1 is SGHDT and CDR2 is YYEEEE. Here the CDR3 reads CASSLVGDTVNTEAFF. CDR3 in DNA: TGTGCCAGCAGCTTAGTAGGGGACACTGTAAACACTGAAGCTTTCTTT.

This clonotype was counted a few times. J is TRBJ2-2 and V is TRBV24-1, with TRBD1 matching 7 bases. V was clipped by 4 bases and J by 4 bases; unmatched bases: 8. Germline CDR1 reads KGHDR; CDR2 reads SFDVKD. CDR3 length equals 16 residues. CDR3 nucleotides: TGTGCCACCAGTGACCCGACAGGGTTGACCACCGGGGAGCTGTTTTTT. It is translated as CATSDPTGLTTGELFF.

This chain uses TRBV2 with TRBJ2-2; a weak D match, TRBD1 (5 bases). This CDR3 spans 14 amino acids. Germline CDR1 SNHLY, CDR2 FYNNEI. Trimming left V 6 bases short and J 1 base short, with 9 bases between. For the CDR3, the DNA is TGTGCCAGCAGGGACATCCTGAACACCGGGGAGCTGTTTTTT. Protein product: CASRDILNTGELFF.

The chain has TRBV2 and TRBJ2-1; D call uncertain. Looked up from germline, CDR1 is SNHLY and CDR2 is FYNNEI. The CDR3 runs to 11 residues. Trimming took off 6 bases at V and 4 bases at J, with 4 bases between the two ends. The CDR3 region has the DNA TGTGCCAGCAGGGAATACAATGAGCAGTTCTTC. Its protein product is CASREYNEQFF. The full variable domain, in which reference TRBV2 and TRBJ2-1 provide the parts outside the CDR3, is EPEVTQTPSHQVTQMGQEVILRCVPISNHLYFYWYRQILGQKVEFLVSFYNNEISEKSEIFDDQFSVERPDGSNFTLKIRSTKLEDSAMYFCASREYNEQFFGPGTRLTVL.

This clonotype was seen more than once but under ten times. The chain has TRBV11-3 and TRBJ2-2; possible D gene TRBD2, 5 bases. The germline V gene has CDR1 SGHNT and CDR2 YENEEA. The CDR3 runs to 16 residues. V lost 0 bases to trimming and J lost 6 bases, with 14 bases between them. CDR3 DNA: TGTGCCAGCAGCTTAGATCCGGGCAGAGGGTCCGGGGAGCTGTTTTTT. Translated, it gives CASSLDPGRGSGELFF.

This clonotype has more than one count but fewer than ten. The J gene is TRBJ2-7, the V gene TRBV28; 9 bases align to TRBD1. V trimming: 8 bases; J trimming: 3 bases; junction bases outside the gene matches: 11. The CDR3 has 15 amino acids. The germline CDR1 and CDR2 sequences are MDHEN and SYDVKM. For the CDR3, the DNA is TGTGCCAGCCAAGGGGGGGACAGGGTGGTCTACGAGCAGTACTTC. Translating it yields CASQGGDRVVYEQYF.

There are a few counts of this clonotype. The chain carries TRBV28 and TRBJ1-1; D remains unclear. Trimming pared 3 bases from V and 0 bases from J, leaving 8 bases between. CDR1 and CDR2 from the germline V gene are MDHEN and SYDVKM. CDR3 length equals 14 residues. In DNA form, the CDR3 reads TGTGCCAGCAGTTTCAGTACATTGAACACTGAAGCTTTCTTT. Protein: CASSFSTLNTEAFF.

V is TRBV6-1 and J is TRBJ1-2, with 7 bases identical to TRBD1. Germline V CDR1 and CDR2: MNHNS, SASEGT. The CDR3 totals 15 residues. After removal of 6 bases from V and 6 bases from J, the junction contained 13 bases not matched to a gene. The CDR3 sequence: CASSISPATGHGYTF. The CDR3 bases are TGTGCCAGCAGCATATCGCCTGCGACAGGGCATGGCTACACCTTC.

CDR3 in DNA: TGTGCAAGTCGCAACGGGGGAGGGACAGGGCTCACCGGGGAGCTGTTTTTT. Encoded protein: CASRNGGGTGLTGELFF. J is TRBJ2-2 and V is TRBV12-2; the D call in the table, TRBD1, was not verified against the DNA. TRBV12-2 is a known pseudogene. CDR3 length: 17 amino acids.

The V gene is TRBV20-1, the J gene TRBJ1-1; the D gene is possibly TRBD1 (6 bases). CDR1 and CDR2 from the germline V gene are DFQATT and SNEGSKA (reference sequence). The V gene lost 3 bases and the J gene lost 8 bases, with 10 bases spanning the gap. CDR3 length: 11 residues. The CDR3 protein is CSASWQGEAFF. The CDR3 DNA reads as TGCAGTGCTAGTTGGCAGGGGGAAGCTTTCTTT.

V is TRBV7-8 and J is TRBJ1-2, with 9 bases fitting TRBD1. The CDR3 sequence is 16 residues long. Germline V gene lookup returns CDR1 SGHVS and CDR2 FQNEAQ. Losses at the gene ends were 5 bases for V and 0 bases for J; bases not matched to a gene: 7. This CDR3 reads CASSPTGGASNYGYTF. CDR3 in DNA: TGTGCCAGCAGCCCTACAGGGGGCGCTTCTAACTATGGCTACACCTTC.

The genes are TRBV19 and TRBJ1-5; D unresolved. Germline V gene lookup returns CDR1 LNHDA and CDR2 SQIVND (reference sequence). V was pared by 5 bases and J by 4 bases, with 18 bases between. This CDR3 has 16 residues. CDR3 residues: CASSPSFESLNQPQHF. The CDR3 DNA follows: TGTGCCAGTAGTCCTTCGTTCGAATCTCTGAATCAGCCCCAGCATTTT. Variable domain in full (rest from reference TRBV19 and TRBJ1-5): DGGITQSPKYLFRKEGQNVTLSCEQNLNHDAMYWYRQDPGQGLRLIYYSQIVNDFQKGDIAEGYSVSREKKESFPLTVTSAQKNPTAFYLCASSPSFESLNQPQHFGDGTRLSIL.

This clonotype was found a few times. This chain connects TRBV7-2 to TRBJ2-1; 7 positions match TRBD1. Germline-derived CDR1 and CDR2 are SGHTA and FQGNSA. Losses at the gene ends were 1 base for V and 5 bases for J; bases not matched to a gene: 5. This CDR3 has 15 amino acids. The CDR3 sequence is CASSLEGQPHNEQFF. The CDR3 DNA follows: TGTGCCAGCAGCTTAGAGGGACAGCCGCACAATGAGCAGTTCTTC.

The chain couples TRBV2 to TRBJ2-6; D not certain. V lost 6 bases, J lost 2 bases, and 14 bases lay in between. In germline, CDR1 is SNHLY, CDR2 FYNNEI. The CDR3 has 16 amino acids. The CDR3 here is CASRWRVDPGANVLTF. Here the CDR3 DNA reads TGTGCCAGCAGGTGGCGAGTGGACCCTGGGGCCAACGTCCTGACTTTC.

This chain links TRBV15 with TRBJ2-7, with TRBD1 as a possible D gene (5 bases). Germline-derived CDR1 and CDR2 are LNHNV and YYDKDF (reference sequence). Trimming shortened V by 0 bases and J by 4 bases, and 16 bases separated the two germline ends. The CDR3 has 16 residues. In DNA, the CDR3 is TGTGCCACCAGCAGAGACAGGGCATCCGCAGCGTACGAGCAGTACTTC. Residues: CATSRDRASAAYEQYF.

The genes are TRBV5-1 and TRBJ2-3; D possibly corresponds to TRBD2 (6 bases). V lost 6 bases, J lost 0 bases, and 11 bases lay in between. CDR1 SGHRS and CDR2 YFSETQ come from the germline V gene. CDR3 size: 14 residues. Here the CDR3 reads CASTAGTSTDTQYF. The CDR3 DNA reads TGCGCCAGCACCGCCGGGACTAGCACAGATACGCAGTATTTT.

The J gene is TRBJ2-5, the V gene TRBV7-2; 7 bases line up with TRBD1. Per germline, CDR1 SGHTA and CDR2 FQGNSA. The CDR3 extends over 14 amino acids. After removal of 11 bases from V and 3 bases from J, the junction contained 12 bases not matched to a gene. CDR3: CASRQGVVKETQYF. As DNA, the CDR3 is TGTGCCTCTCGGCAGGGGGTGGTCAAAGAGACCCAGTACTTC.

This rearrangement joins TRBV10-2 to TRBJ2-3, with D possibly matching TRBD1 (7 bases). The V gene lost 8 bases and the J gene lost 5 bases, with 14 bases spanning the gap. Germline V gives CDR1 WSHSY, CDR2 SAAADI. CDR3 size: 13 residues. Here the CDR3 DNA reads TGCGCCAGCGACCAGGGGGGCATAGATACGCAGTATTTT. This encodes CASDQGGIDTQYF.

The chain has TRBV6-1 and TRBJ2-7; the match to TRBD1 covers 9 bases. The germline CDR1 and CDR2 sequences are MNHNS and SASEGT. CDR3 size: 14 residues. V gave up 6 bases and J gave up 2 bases; unmatched junction bases: 5. CDR3 region: CASRPGQGPYEQYF. CDR3 in DNA: TGTGCCAGCAGACCGGGACAGGGTCCCTACGAGCAGTACTTC.

This clonotype was recorded a few times. The gene calls are TRBV20-1 and TRBJ1-2, with D unresolved. This CDR3 spans 14 amino acids. Germline V lookup: CDR1 DFQATT, CDR2 SNEGSKA (reference sequence). V was shortened by 0 bases and J by 4 bases, with 12 bases between the two germline ends. The DNA for the CDR3 is TGCAGTGCTAGAGATCGTCGGGGTGGCTATGGCTACACCTTC. Protein sequence: CSARDRRGGYGYTF.

This clonotype showed up just a few times. The rearrangement uses TRBV2 and TRBJ1-1; TRBD1 is a possible D gene (5 bases). The CDR3 loop spans 11 amino acids. Trimming removed 6 bases from V and 8 bases from J, with 10 bases in between. Germline-derived CDR1 and CDR2 are SNHLY and FYNNEI. The CDR3 region has the DNA TGTGCCAGCAGCGGGTACAGGGAAGCTTTCTTT. Translated: CASSGYREAFF.

This chain uses TRBV7-9 with TRBJ1-1; 8 positions match TRBD1. Germline CDR1 SEHNR, CDR2 FQNEAQ (reference sequence). The length of the CDR3 is 14 residues. J lost 8 bases, V lost 5 bases, and 10 bases had no gene match. CDR3 nucleotide sequence: TGTGCCAGCAGCAGACAGGGGCCCCAAACAGAAGCTTTCTTT. Translation: CASSRQGPQTEAFF. Combining the CDR3 with reference TRBV7-9 and TRBJ1-1 gives the whole variable domain DTGVSQNPRHKITKRGQNVTFRCDPISEHNRLYWYRQTLGQGPEFLTYFQNEAQLEKSRLLSDRFSAERPKGSFSTLEIQRTEQGDSAMYLCASSRQGPQTEAFFGQGTRLTVV.

This rearrangement joins TRBV5-4 to TRBJ2-1, with a weak D call TRBD1 (6 bases). CDR1 is SGHNT and CDR2 is YYREEE in the germline V gene (reference sequence). This CDR3 spans 16 amino acids. Trimming took 4 bases from V and 0 from J, leaving 14 bases between them. The CDR3 nucleotides read TGTGCCAGCAGCACCGGACAGACTTACTCCTACAATGAGCAGTTCTTC. Translated: CASSTGQTYSYNEQFF. The whole variable domain, filled in from reference TRBV5-4 and TRBJ2-1, reads ETGVTQSPTHLIKTRGQQVTLRCSSQSGHNTVSWYQQALGQGPQFIFQYYREEENGRGNFPPRFSGLQFPNYSSELNVNALELDDSALYLCASSTGQTYSYNEQFFGPGTRLTVL.

This clonotype was observed a handful of times. The chain combines TRBV6-1 with TRBJ1-5, with D tentatively TRBD1 (5 bases). CDR1 is MNHNS and CDR2 is SASEGT in the germline V gene. V lost 8 bases, J lost 0 bases, and 23 bases lay in between. The CDR3 spans 18 residues. The CDR3 nucleotides are TGTGCCAGCCTCGCCGGCAGGGTGAGTTCCTATAGCAATCAGCCCCAGCATTTT. Protein product: CASLAGRVSSYSNQPQHF.

J is TRBJ1-2 and V is TRBV12-3 or TRBV12-4; D may be TRBD1 (5 bases). This CDR3 region has 14 residues. Between the trimmed V and J ends, which lost 3 bases and 9 bases, there was a span of 17 bases. CDR3 nucleotide sequence: TGTGCCAGCAGTTTCTGGGGGATGACTATGCGCTACACCTTC. Its protein product is CASSFWGMTMRYTF.